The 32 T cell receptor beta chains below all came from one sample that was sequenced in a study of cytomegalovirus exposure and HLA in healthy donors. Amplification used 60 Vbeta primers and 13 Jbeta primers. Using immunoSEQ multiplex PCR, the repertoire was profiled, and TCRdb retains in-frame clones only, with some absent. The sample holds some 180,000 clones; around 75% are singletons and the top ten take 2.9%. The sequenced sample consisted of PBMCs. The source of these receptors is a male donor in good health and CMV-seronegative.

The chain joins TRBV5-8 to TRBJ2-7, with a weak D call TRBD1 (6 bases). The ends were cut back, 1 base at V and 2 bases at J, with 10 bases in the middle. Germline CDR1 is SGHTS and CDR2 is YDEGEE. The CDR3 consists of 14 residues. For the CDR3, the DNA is TGTGCCAGCAGCTTGTCTGCAGGGGCCTACGAGCAGTACTTC. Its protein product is CASSLSAGAYEQYF.

The DNA of the CDR3 is TGCGCCAGCAGCCTATTTCTAGCGGAGGTATACAATGAGCAGTTCTTC. Translation: CASSLFLAEVYNEQFF. The V gene is TRBV5-1, the J gene TRBJ2-1, with 7 bases lining up with TRBD2. Germline V gives CDR1 SGHRS, CDR2 YFSETQ. Trimming took 4 bases from V and 4 from J; bases not matched to a gene: 11. The CDR3 length is 16 residues.

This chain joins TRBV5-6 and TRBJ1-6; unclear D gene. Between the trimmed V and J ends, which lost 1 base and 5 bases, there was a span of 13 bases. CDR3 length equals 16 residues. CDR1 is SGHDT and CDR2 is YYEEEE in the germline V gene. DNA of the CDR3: TGTGCCAGCAGCTTGTCGGGGAATGTGCATAATTCACCCCTCCACTTT. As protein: CASSLSGNVHNSPLHF.

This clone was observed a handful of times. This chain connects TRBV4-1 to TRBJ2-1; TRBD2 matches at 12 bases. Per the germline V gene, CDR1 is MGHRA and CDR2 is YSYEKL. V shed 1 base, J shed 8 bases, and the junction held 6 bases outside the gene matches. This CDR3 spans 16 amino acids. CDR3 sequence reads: CASSQVLAGGMYEQFF. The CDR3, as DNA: TGCGCCAGCAGCCAAGTACTAGCGGGGGGCATGTATGAGCAGTTCTTC.

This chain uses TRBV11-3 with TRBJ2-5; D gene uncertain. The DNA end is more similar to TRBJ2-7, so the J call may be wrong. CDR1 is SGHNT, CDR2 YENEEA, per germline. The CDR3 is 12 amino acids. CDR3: CASSLDMSEQYF. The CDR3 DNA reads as TGTGCCAGCAGCTTAGATATGTCCGAGCAGTACTTC.

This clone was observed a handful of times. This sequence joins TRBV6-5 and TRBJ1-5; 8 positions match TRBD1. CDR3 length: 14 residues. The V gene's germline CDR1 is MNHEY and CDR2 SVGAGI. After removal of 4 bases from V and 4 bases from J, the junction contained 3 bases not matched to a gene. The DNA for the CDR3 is TGTGCCAGCAGTTCGGACAGGGATAATCAGCCCCAGCATTTT. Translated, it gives CASSSDRDNQPQHF.

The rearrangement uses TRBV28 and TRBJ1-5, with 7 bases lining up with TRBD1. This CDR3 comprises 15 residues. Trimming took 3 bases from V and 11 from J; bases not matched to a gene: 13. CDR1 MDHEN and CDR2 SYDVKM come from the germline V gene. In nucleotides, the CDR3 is TGTGCCAGCAGTTTCGGGACAGTGAGAAGAGGGGCCCAGCATTTT. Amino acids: CASSFGTVRRGAQHF.

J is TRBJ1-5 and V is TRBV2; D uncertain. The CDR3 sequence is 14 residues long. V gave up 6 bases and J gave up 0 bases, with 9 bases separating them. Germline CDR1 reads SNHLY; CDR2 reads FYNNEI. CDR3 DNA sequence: TGTGCCAGCAGCGCCGGGGATAGCAATCAGCCCCAGCATTTT. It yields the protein CASSAGDSNQPQHF. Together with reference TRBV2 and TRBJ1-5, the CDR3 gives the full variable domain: EPEVTQTPSHQVTQMGQEVILRCVPISNHLYFYWYRQILGQKVEFLVSFYNNEISEKSEIFDDQFSVERPDGSNFTLKIRSTKLEDSAMYFCASSAGDSNQPQHFGDGTRLSIL.

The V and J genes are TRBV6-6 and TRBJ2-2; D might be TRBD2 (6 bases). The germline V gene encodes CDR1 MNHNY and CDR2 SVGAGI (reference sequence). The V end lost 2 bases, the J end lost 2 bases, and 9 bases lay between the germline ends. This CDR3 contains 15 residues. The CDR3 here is CASSYLTSNTGELFF. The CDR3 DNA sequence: TGTGCCAGCAGTTACCTGACTAGTAACACCGGGGAGCTGTTTTTT.

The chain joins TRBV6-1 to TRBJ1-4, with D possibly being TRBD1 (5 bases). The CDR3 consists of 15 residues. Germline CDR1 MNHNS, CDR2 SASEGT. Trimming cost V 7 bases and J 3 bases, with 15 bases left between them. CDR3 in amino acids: CASTSGRAANEKLFF. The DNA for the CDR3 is TGTGCCAGCACCTCAGGCAGGGCCGCTAATGAAAAACTGTTTTTT.

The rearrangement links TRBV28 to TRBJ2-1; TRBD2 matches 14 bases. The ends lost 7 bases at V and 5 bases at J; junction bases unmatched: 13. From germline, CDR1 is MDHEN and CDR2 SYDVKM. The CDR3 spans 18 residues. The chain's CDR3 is CASNGTSGRKISDNEQFF. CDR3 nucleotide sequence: TGTGCCAGCAATGGGACTAGCGGGAGAAAGATCTCGGACAATGAGCAGTTCTTC.

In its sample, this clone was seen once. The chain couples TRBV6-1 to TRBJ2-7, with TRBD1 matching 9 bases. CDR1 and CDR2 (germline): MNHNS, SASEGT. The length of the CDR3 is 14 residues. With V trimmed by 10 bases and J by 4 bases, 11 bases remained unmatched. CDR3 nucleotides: TGTGCCACCGAGACCGGGACAGGGAGTTACGAGCAGTACTTC. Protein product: CATETGTGSYEQYF.

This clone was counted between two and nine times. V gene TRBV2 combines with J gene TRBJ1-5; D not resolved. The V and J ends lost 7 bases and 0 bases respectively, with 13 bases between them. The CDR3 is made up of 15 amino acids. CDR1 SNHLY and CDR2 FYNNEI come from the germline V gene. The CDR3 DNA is TGTGCCAGCAAGGAGGGCGGTTATAGCAATCAGCCCCAGCATTTT. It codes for CASKEGGYSNQPQHF.

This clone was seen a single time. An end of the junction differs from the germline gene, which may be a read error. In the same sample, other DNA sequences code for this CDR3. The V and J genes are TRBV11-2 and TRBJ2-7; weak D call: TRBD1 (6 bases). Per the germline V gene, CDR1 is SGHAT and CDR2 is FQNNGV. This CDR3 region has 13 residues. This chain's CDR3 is CASSLEGGYEQYF. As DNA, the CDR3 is TGTGCCAGCAGCCTAGAAGGGGGCTACGAGCAGTACTTC.

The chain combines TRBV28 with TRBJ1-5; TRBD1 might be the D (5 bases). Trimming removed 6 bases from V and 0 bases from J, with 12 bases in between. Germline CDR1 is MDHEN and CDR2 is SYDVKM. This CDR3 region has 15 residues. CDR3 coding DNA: TGTGCCAGCAGGTTCGTGACAGTTAGCAATCAGCCCCAGCATTTT. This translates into CASRFVTVSNQPQHF.

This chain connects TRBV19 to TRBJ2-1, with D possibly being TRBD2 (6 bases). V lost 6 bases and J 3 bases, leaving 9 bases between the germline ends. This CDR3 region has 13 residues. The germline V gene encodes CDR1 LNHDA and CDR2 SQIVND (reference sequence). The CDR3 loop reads CASSGRSYNEQFF. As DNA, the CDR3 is TGTGCCAGTAGCGGGAGAAGCTACAATGAGCAGTTCTTC.

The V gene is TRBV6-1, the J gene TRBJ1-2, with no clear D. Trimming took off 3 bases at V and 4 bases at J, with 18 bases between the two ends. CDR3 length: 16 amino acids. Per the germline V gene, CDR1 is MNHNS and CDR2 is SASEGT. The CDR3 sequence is CASSDQPPAERYGYTF. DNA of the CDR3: TGTGCCAGCAGTGACCAACCACCCGCAGAGCGCTATGGCTACACCTTC.

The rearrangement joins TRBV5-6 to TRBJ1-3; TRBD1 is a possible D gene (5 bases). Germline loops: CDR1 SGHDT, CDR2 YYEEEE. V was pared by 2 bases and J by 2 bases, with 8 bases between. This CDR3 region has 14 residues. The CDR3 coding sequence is TGTGCCAGCAGCTTTCAGGGCCCTGGAAACACCATATATTTT. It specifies CASSFQGPGNTIYF.

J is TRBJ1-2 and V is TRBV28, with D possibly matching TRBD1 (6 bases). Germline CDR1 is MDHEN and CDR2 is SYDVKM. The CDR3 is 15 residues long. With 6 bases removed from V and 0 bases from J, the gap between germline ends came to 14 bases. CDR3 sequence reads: CASRVTGQANYGYTF. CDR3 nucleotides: TGTGCCAGCAGGGTAACAGGGCAAGCTAACTATGGCTACACCTTC.

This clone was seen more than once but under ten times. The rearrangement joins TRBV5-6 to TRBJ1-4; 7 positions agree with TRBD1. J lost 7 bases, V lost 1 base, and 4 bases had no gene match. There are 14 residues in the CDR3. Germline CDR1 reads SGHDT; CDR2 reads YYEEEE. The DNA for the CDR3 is TGTGCCAGCAGCTTGTCAGGGGGAAGTGAAAAACTGTTTTTT. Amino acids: CASSLSGGSEKLFF.

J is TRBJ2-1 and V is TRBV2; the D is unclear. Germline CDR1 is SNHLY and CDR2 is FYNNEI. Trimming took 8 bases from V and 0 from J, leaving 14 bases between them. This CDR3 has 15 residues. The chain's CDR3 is CASCNSEDSYNEQFF. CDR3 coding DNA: TGTGCCAGCTGCAACAGTGAAGACTCCTACAATGAGCAGTTCTTC.

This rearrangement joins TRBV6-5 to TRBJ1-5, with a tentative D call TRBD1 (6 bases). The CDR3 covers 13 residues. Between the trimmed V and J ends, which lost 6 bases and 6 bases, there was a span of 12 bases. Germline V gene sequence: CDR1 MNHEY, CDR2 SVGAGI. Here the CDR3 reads CASRGQGSQPQHF. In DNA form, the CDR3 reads TGTGCCAGCAGAGGGCAGGGGAGTCAGCCCCAGCATTTT.

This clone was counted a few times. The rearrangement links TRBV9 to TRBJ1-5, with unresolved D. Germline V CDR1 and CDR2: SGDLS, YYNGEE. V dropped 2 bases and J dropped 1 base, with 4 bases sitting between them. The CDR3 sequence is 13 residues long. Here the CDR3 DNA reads TGTGCCAGCAGCGTTAGCAGCAATCAGCCCCAGCATTTT. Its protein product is CASSVSSNQPQHF.

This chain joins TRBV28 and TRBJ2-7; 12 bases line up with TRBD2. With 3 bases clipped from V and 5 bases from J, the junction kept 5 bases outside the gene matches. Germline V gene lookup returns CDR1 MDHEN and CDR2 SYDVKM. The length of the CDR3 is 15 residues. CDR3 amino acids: CASSFRGLAGHEQYF. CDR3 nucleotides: TGTGCCAGCAGTTTTAGGGGACTAGCGGGCCACGAGCAGTACTTC.

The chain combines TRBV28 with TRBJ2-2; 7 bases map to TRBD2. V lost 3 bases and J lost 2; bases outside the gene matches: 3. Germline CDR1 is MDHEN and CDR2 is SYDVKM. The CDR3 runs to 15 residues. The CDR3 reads CASSFAGVNTGELFF. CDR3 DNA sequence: TGTGCCAGCAGTTTTGCGGGAGTAAACACCGGGGAGCTGTTTTTT. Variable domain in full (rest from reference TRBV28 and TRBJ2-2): DVKVTQSSRYLVKRTGEKVFLECVQDMDHENMFWYRQDPGLGLRLIYFSYDVKMKEKGDIPEGYSVSREKKERFSLILESASTNQTSMYLCASSFAGVNTGELFFGEGSRLTVL.

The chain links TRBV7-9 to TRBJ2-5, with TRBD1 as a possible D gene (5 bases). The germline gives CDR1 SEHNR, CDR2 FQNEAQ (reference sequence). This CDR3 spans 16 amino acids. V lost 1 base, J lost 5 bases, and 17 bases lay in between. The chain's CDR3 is CASSLGTGYLGETQYF. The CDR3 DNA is TGTGCCAGCAGCTTAGGAACAGGTTACCTGGGGGAGACCCAGTACTTC. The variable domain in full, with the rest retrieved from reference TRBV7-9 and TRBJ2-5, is DTGVSQNPRHKITKRGQNVTFRCDPISEHNRLYWYRQTLGQGPEFLTYFQNEAQLEKSRLLSDRFSAERPKGSFSTLEIQRTEQGDSAMYLCASSLGTGYLGETQYFGPGTRLLVL.

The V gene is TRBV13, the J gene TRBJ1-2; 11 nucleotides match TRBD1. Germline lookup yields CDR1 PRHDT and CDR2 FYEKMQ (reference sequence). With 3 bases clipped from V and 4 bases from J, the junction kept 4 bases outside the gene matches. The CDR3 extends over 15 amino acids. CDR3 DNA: TGTGCCAGCAGCTTGACCGGGACAGGGGGCTATGGCTACACCTTC. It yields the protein CASSLTGTGGYGYTF.

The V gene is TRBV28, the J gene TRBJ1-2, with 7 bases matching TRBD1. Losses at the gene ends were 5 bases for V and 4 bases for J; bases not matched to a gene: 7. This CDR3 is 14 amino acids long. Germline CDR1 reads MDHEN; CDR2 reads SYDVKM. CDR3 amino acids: CASSPDRFGYGYTF. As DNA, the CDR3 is TGTGCCAGCAGTCCGGACAGGTTTGGCTATGGCTACACCTTC.

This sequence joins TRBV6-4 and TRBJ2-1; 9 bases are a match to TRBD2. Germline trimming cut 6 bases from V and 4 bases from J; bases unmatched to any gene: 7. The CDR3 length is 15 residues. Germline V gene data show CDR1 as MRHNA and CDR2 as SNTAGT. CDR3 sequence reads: CASRRASGDYNEQFF. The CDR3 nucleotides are TGTGCCAGCAGAAGGGCTAGCGGGGATTACAATGAGCAGTTCTTC.

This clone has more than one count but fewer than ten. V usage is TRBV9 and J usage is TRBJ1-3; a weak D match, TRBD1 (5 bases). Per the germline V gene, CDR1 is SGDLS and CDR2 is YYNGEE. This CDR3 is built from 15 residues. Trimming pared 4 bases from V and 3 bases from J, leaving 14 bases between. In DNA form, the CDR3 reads TGTGCCAGCAGCCTTGGCGGGACTGGTGGAAACACCATATATTTT. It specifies CASSLGGTGGNTIYF.

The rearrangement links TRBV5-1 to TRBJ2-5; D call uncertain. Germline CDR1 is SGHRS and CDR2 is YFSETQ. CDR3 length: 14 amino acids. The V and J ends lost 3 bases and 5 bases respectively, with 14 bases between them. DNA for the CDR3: TGCGCCAGCAGCTCCCAACCTCTTCAGGAGACCCAGTACTTC. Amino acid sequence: CASSSQPLQETQYF.

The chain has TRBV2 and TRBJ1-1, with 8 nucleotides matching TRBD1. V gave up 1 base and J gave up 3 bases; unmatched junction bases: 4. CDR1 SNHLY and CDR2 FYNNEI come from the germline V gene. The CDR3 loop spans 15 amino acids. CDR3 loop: CASSEGQGLDTEAFF. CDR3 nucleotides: TGTGCCAGCAGTGAAGGACAGGGGTTGGACACTGAAGCTTTCTTT.